These 16 T cell receptor beta chains were all obtained from the same sample, sequenced in a study of blood T cell repertoires in COVID-19. The table came from immunoSEQ multiplex PCR; TCRdb's copy has only in-frame clones and leaves some out. The sample consists of around 200,000 clones, 75% to 90% of them appearing once. Sequencing input: peripheral blood. The receptors here all came from a human donor in a cohort sampled during active COVID-19.

The chain joins TRBV4-1 to TRBJ1-3; 8 bases match TRBD1. The trim removed 3 bases at V and 3 bases at J, leaving 7 bases unmatched. The germline gives CDR1 MGHRA, CDR2 YSYEKL. The CDR3 runs 16 residues. The CDR3: CASSQVGTGIGNTIYF. The CDR3 DNA is TGCGCCAGCAGCCAGGTGGGGACAGGAATTGGAAACACCATATATTTT.

This clone was recorded only once. CDR3 residues: CASSQSTGFADTQYF. CDR3 sequence (DNA): TGTGCCAGCAGCCAATCGACTGGGTTCGCAGATACGCAGTATTTT. V is TRBV16 and J is TRBJ2-3, with D hard to call. CDR1 and CDR2 (germline): KGHSY, FQNENV. The CDR3 has 15 amino acids. Trimming cost V 0 bases and J 4 bases, with 11 bases left between them.

This clone showed up just a few times. This chain uses TRBV24-1 with TRBJ1-1; possibly TRBD1 for D (5 bases). CDR1 is KGHDR, CDR2 SFDVKD, per germline. The V gene lost 5 bases and the J gene lost 4 bases, with 13 bases spanning the gap. The CDR3 loop spans 14 amino acids. The DNA of the CDR3 is TGTGCCACCAGTGTGGGAGGGGATCGCACTGAAGCTTTCTTT. Amino acids: CATSVGGDRTEAFF.

The chain has TRBV30 and TRBJ2-4; possibly TRBD2 for D (6 bases). CDR3 length: 18 residues. Germline V lookup: CDR1 GTSNPN, CDR2 SVGIG (reference sequence). V was cut by 3 bases and J by 0 bases, with 21 bases left in between. The CDR3 here is CAWRAGLVGEVAKNIQYF. CDR3 sequence (DNA): TGTGCCTGGAGGGCCGGGCTCGTCGGGGAGGTAGCCAAAAACATTCAGTACTTC.

V gene TRBV30 combines with J gene TRBJ1-5; a possible D gene is TRBD1 (6 bases). This CDR3 is built from 15 residues. CDR1 is GTSNPN, CDR2 SVGIG, per germline (reference sequence). Deletions cut 3 bases from V and 0 bases from J, with 12 bases between. CDR3 DNA: TGTGCCTGGAGCAGGGGCCCATATAGCAATCAGCCCCAGCATTTT. Protein sequence: CAWSRGPYSNQPQHF.

The chain has TRBV6-5 and TRBJ1-2, with D uncertain. CDR3 length: 12 amino acids. Trimming shortened V by 0 bases and J by 4 bases, and 3 bases separated the two germline ends. Germline CDR1 reads MNHEY; CDR2 reads SVGAGI. CDR3 bases: TGTGCCAGCAGTTACTCCGGCTATGGCTACACCTTC. Translating gives CASSYSGYGYTF.

The CDR3 loop reads CASSQKAVGASNEKLFF. The CDR3 DNA is TGTGCCAGCAGCCAAAAAGCGGTGGGGGCGTCTAATGAAAAACTGTTTTTT. The chain carries TRBV14 and TRBJ1-4; D may be TRBD1 (6 bases). The germline CDR1 and CDR2 sequences are SGHDN and FVKESK. V shed 2 bases and J shed 3 bases, with 16 bases lying between them. This CDR3 contains 17 residues.

This clone was observed once. V gene TRBV19 combines with J gene TRBJ2-7, with D possibly TRBD1 on 6 matching bases. Germline lookup yields CDR1 LNHDA and CDR2 SQIVND (reference sequence). V was cut by 7 bases and J by 3 bases, with 16 bases left in between. This CDR3 is built from 14 residues. The CDR3 bases are TGTGCCAGTACAGCAGGGGCACCGGTCTACGAGCAGTACTTC. It encodes CASTAGAPVYEQYF.

The DNA for the CDR3 is TGTGCCAGCAGCTTAATGGTACAACCCAATGAGCAGTTCTTC. Protein: CASSLMVQPNEQFF. V usage is TRBV7-2 and J usage is TRBJ2-1, with D uncertain. The CDR3 extends over 14 amino acids. Trimming pared 2 bases from V and 6 bases from J, leaving 11 bases between. The V gene's germline CDR1 is SGHTA and CDR2 FQGNSA.

This clone was detected only once. This rearrangement joins TRBV27 to TRBJ1-1; 9 nucleotides match TRBD1. The ends lost 5 bases at V and 3 bases at J; junction bases unmatched: 4. The CDR3 loop spans 14 amino acids. The germline V gene has CDR1 MNHEY and CDR2 SMNVEV (reference sequence). The CDR3 sequence: CASSQQGAYTEAFF. CDR3 DNA: TGTGCCAGCAGTCAACAGGGGGCGTACACTGAAGCTTTCTTT.

Notes on this clone: This CDR3 is also generated by other DNA sequences in the sample. The chain is built from TRBV12-3 or TRBV12-4 and TRBJ2-2; no firm D call. V gave up 1 base and J gave up 6 bases, with 3 bases separating them. The CDR3 length is 12 residues. The CDR3 loop is CASSLGAGELFF. CDR3 coding DNA: TGTGCCAGCAGTTTAGGCGCCGGGGAGCTGTTTTTT.

This clone was found once. The rearrangement joins TRBV7-2 to TRBJ2-1, with 11 positions matching TRBD2. V lost 4 bases, J lost 7 bases, and 3 bases stayed unmatched. CDR1 is SGHTA, CDR2 FQGNSA, per germline. There are 14 residues in the CDR3. CDR3 region: CASSSTSGRNEQFF. Here the CDR3 DNA reads TGTGCCAGCAGCTCCACTAGCGGGAGAAATGAGCAGTTCTTC.

The chain is built from TRBV27 and TRBJ1-4; tentative D call: TRBD1 (6 bases). The V end was cut by 7 bases, the J end by 2 bases, with 14 bases between. CDR1 is MNHEY and CDR2 is SMNVEV in the germline V gene (reference sequence). The CDR3 is 15 amino acids. The DNA of the CDR3 is TGTGCCAGCACCCTATGGGGGGGCACTAATGAAAAACTGTTTTTT. Translating gives CASTLWGGTNEKLFF.

V usage is TRBV28 and J usage is TRBJ2-1, with 8 nucleotides matching TRBD1. Germline loops: CDR1 MDHEN, CDR2 SYDVKM. The length of the CDR3 is 15 residues. J gave up 7 bases and V 8 bases, and 13 bases lay outside the gene matches. Written as DNA, the CDR3 is TGTGCCAGCGCTACCCCCGGACAGGGCGATAATGAGCAGTTCTTC. It translates to CASATPGQGDNEQFF.

This clone showed up just a few times. The chain joins TRBV25-1 to TRBJ1-1, with D perhaps TRBD1 (5 bases). Germline CDR1 MGHDK, CDR2 SYGVNS. This CDR3 region has 13 residues. The chain's CDR3 is CAAQGNRVAEAFF. The DNA of the CDR3 is TGTGCAGCCCAGGGTAATCGGGTTGCTGAAGCTTTCTTT.

V usage is TRBV30 and J usage is TRBJ1-1; unclear D gene. Germline CDR1 GTSNPN, CDR2 SVGIG (reference sequence). The CDR3 is 13 residues long. V was trimmed by 3 bases and J by 0 bases, leaving 8 bases between them. The CDR3 here is CAWRVNMNTEAFF. For the CDR3, the DNA is TGTGCCTGGAGGGTAAACATGAACACTGAAGCTTTCTTT.